The sequence of this T cell receptor (beta chain) was determined in a study of blood T cell repertoires in COVID-19 (dated by TCRdb to the early 2020s). Regarding the complete study: Collaborator samples came from the United States, Italy and Spain and covered acute and convalescent phases of COVID-19. The material from the prospective study consisted of cDNA or gDNA derived from T cells, B-cell-depleted T cells, or PBMCs. Subjects who had been exposed to COVID-19, were actively infected with it, or had recovered from it provided the deeply sampled blood TCRbeta repertoires that made up the dataset. The repertoires were released in a freely available public database intended as a resource for research on the immune response to SARS-CoV-2. The samples were drawn from the first 160 participants of the ongoing ImmuneRACE study and from 1,254 subjects provided by 6 global collaborators. Nearly every sample came with metadata listing a de-identified subject ID, COVID-19 status, age in years and sex. Where available, HLA class I and class II types were obtained from metadata supplied by the sample provider rather than from assay-based typing.

At one collaborating source in Seattle, patients were enrolled during active infection and were followed longitudinally through the course of disease. Collaborating institutions collected whole blood in K2EDTA tubes following their own protocols. For TCRbeta analysis, collaborators shipped samples in one of three forms: frozen whole blood, isolated PBMCs, or DNA extracted from either of those sample types. In regard to this clone: Its antigen specificity is not known. Base qualities are not recorded, but no much larger clone differs from it by a single base.

TCRbeta CDR3 regions were amplified from genomic DNA by means of the immunoSEQ Assay, a bias-controlled multiplex PCR. In the source study's methods: The number of nucleated cells in each sample was estimated from the amplification of reference gene primers within the assay. To quantify the absolute abundance of each unique TCRbeta CDR3 rearrangement, sequence reads were collapsed and filtered. For each sample, productive Simpson clonality was calculated as the square root of Simpson's diversity index over productive rearrangements. TCRdb took this table from immuneACCESS and kept in-frame rearrangements with V and J called. Such tables lack part of the clones; where checked against another copy, unresolved V genes explain under half of the gap, and the rest is unexplained. V and J calls and clone size come straight from that table; D and trimming were deduced from the DNA. For this sample there are under 250,000 clones; about 83% appear just once. Together, the top ten hold around 6% of the sample.

V sheds 4 bases and J sheds 0 bases, leaving 7 bases between their ends. From the germline V gene, CDR1 is MNHEY and CDR2 is SVGAGI. The CDR3, from cysteine to phenylalanine, totals 14 residues. Left in the record is the CDR3 DNA by itself, 42 bases read in frame from the first base. Findings and caveats that apply to the study as a whole: How much clinical and demographic metadata was included differed by source and by participant, and the metadata was provided uncurated.

The sample was peripheral blood. This chain is built from TRBV6-5 and TRBJ1-5, with the D gene uncertain. This clonotype originated in a woman of 80 years or more with COVID-19, enrolled during active disease. The sequenced DNA: TGTGCCAGCAGTTTAACTTATAGCAATCAGCCCCAGCATTTT. Its translation is CASSLTYSNQPQHF.